Listed below are T cell receptor beta chains from one sample, sequenced in a study of T cell responses to AZD1222 COVID-19 vaccine. The table came from immunoSEQ multiplex PCR; TCRdb's copy has only in-frame clones and leaves some out. The table lists nearly 80,000 clones, more than 70% of them singletons. The specimen was peripheral blood, collected on day 0 of AZD1222 vaccination. These receptors all come from an adult in good health. Each CDR3 is given with its conserved first and last residue.

len | v_gene | CDR3aa
12 | TRBV21-1 | CASSKWGYEQYF
14 | TRBV19 | CASTSLQGYYGYTF
14 | TRBV5-1 | CASSLRGGASEQFF
15 | TRBV6-5 | CASSTIQGSNQPQHF
11 | TRBV10-2 | CASSNRAEQYF
13 | TRBV6-5 | CASSPGGPREQFF
15 | TRBV3-1/TRBV3-2 | CASSQRDRGWETQYF
11 | TRBV19 | CASSLTGGYTF
16 | TRBV4-1 | CASSQDLGRSYNEQFF
13 | TRBV2 | CASRRQRDRSQYF
13 | TRBV18 | CASSGDGNTEAFF
13 | TRBV5-1 | CASSSTGVTPLHF
13 | TRBV5-5 | CASSLSPNTEAFF
13 | TRBV5-1 | CASSSVLRETQYF
11 | TRBV6-5 | CVNYRVDGYTF
15 | TRBV7-6 | CASSLGRGSYNEQFF
17 | TRBV11-2 | CASSLDWRIRLKDTQYF
15 | TRBV5-1 | CASSRLAGGPYEQFF
15 | TRBV19 | CASSIQVGDGSPLHF
12 | TRBV6-5 | CASSSGGGKEFF
18 | TRBV7-9 | CASSFGGTDMGKGVTLHF
12 | TRBV30 | CAWKTGVSPLHF
14 | TRBV2 | CASSDGQAYNEQFF
14 | TRBV15 | CATSREDRAVGYTF
13 | TRBV2 | CASEKRSSYEQYF
15 | TRBV2 | CASSWTSGGADTQYF
17 | TRBV5-6 | CASSFYAGKVAKNIQYF
14 | TRBV27 | CASSLSSGVYEQYF
16 | TRBV6-1 | CASSGRGTGFYSPLHF
19 | TRBV3-1/TRBV3-2 | CASSLIRTGGRSYNSPLHF
15 | TRBV4-1 | CASSLPLSGSGELFF
14 | TRBV2 | CASSDKAANEKLFF
14 | TRBV7-8 | CASSRPGSANEQFF
15 | TRBV5-6 | CASSFYRAAEKTQYF
17 | TRBV5-1 | CASSFGTGARIGTEAFF
13 | TRBV9 | CASSPRGTGEAFF
12 | TRBV30 | CAWSVPNSPLHF
15 | TRBV3-1/TRBV3-2 | CASSQGLTDSYEQYF
18 | TRBV6-1 | CASSEHRSQGWLSTEAFF
15 | TRBV6-6 | CASTPVGGGYNEQFF
14 | TRBV19 | CASSTTGTNQPQHF
13 | TRBV2 | CASSDGQSYEQYF
16 | TRBV4-2 | CASSQDLKLAKNIQYF
14 | TRBV2 | CASSPGERNTEAFF
13 | TRBV12-3/TRBV12-4 | CASSSAGNTEAFF
15 | TRBV5-5 | CASSYSAVANYGYTF
18 | TRBV5-1 | CASSLLDRGREMNTEAFF
12 | TRBV30 | CAWTVTAGELFF
16 | TRBV5-1 | CASSEGTLSGVSPLHF
13 | TRBV6-5 | CASSRQGGQPQHF
14 | TRBV5-1 | CASTSAAGQTEAFF
14 | TRBV29-1 | CSVVLGHNLYEQYF
15 | TRBV4-1 | CASSHSGQSTDTQYF